This T cell receptor beta chain emerged from a study of T-cell memory formation after mild COVID-19. The V end lost 0 bases, the J end lost 6 bases, and 12 bases lay between the germline ends. The V gene's germline CDR1 is SGHRS and CDR2 YFSETQ. This CDR3 has 14 residues. In its sample, this clonotype was seen a few times. In TCRdb, the 5' RACE reads were re-called with MiXCR into one record per CDR3 protein. This table holds about half a million distinct CDR3 sequences, 18% found once. Material for sequencing was PBMCs or a T cell subset sorted from them (not recorded which). This TCR derives from an adult woman who had mild COVID-19 (a few samples of this study predate the infection). Cell type and time point are not known. The rearrangement links TRBV5-1 to TRBJ1-2, with a weak D call TRBD1 (6 bases). The CDR3 sequence: CASSLGGGLNGYTF. The CDR3 DNA reads TGCGCCAGCAGCTTGGGGGGGGGCCTGAATGGCTACACCTTC. The whole variable domain, remainder taken from reference TRBV5-1 and TRBJ1-2, is KAGVTQTPRYLIKTRGQQVTLSCSPISGHRSVSWYQQTPGQGLQFLFEYFSETQRNKGNFPGRFSGRQFSNSRSEMNVSTLELGDSALYLCASSLGGGLNGYTFGSGTRLTVV.